These 24 T cell receptor beta chains were sequenced from one sample in a study of cytomegalovirus exposure and HLA in healthy donors. Researchers ran the PCR with 60 Vbeta and 13 Jbeta primers. The table came from immunoSEQ multiplex PCR; TCRdb's copy has only in-frame clones and leaves some out. The data hold about 130,000 clones, with less than 75% observed a single time. The specimen was PBMCs. The source is a woman aged 40-49 years in good health and CMV-seropositive.

This chain connects TRBV18 to TRBJ1-4; TRBD1 aligns across 9 bases. The V and J ends lost 3 bases and 7 bases, in that order; junction bases with no gene match: 9. Germline V gene data show CDR1 as KGHSH and CDR2 as LQKENI. There are 16 residues in the CDR3. CDR3 nucleotides: TGTGCCAGCTCACCGAACTATGGGACAGGGTTTGAAAAACTGTTTTTT. Protein sequence: CASSPNYGTGFEKLFF.

This chain links TRBV11-3 with TRBJ1-1; 9 positions agree with TRBD1. The trim removed 5 bases at V and 8 bases at J, leaving 3 bases unmatched. CDR1 SGHNT and CDR2 YENEEA come from the germline V gene. This CDR3 region has 12 residues. Here the CDR3 DNA reads TGTGCCAGCAGCGAGGGACAGGGAGAAGCTTTCTTT. Translating it yields CASSEGQGEAFF.

This clone occurred a few times. This chain joins TRBV6-6 and TRBJ1-1, with D tentatively TRBD1 (5 bases). The CDR3 extends over 15 amino acids. Germline V lookup: CDR1 MNHNY, CDR2 SVGAGI (reference sequence). Trimming took 2 bases from V and 1 from J, leaving 11 bases between them. The CDR3 nucleotides read TGTGCCAGCAGTTACGGTCAGGGAAGGAACACTGAAGCTTTCTTT. Its protein is CASSYGQGRNTEAFF.

The chain uses TRBV10-3 and TRBJ2-1; TRBD1 aligns across 12 bases. V trimming: 6 bases; J trimming: 8 bases; junction bases outside the gene matches: 11. CDR3 size: 16 residues. CDR1 is ENHRY, CDR2 SYGVKD, per germline. In nucleotides, the CDR3 is TGTGCCATCAGCGACCGGGACAGGGGGCGCTTGGATGAGCAGTTCTTC. It is translated as CAISDRDRGRLDEQFF.

This clone was counted a few times. In nucleotides, the CDR3 is TGTGCCAGTGGGCTTTCCTACAATGAGCAGTTCTTC. This translates into CASGLSYNEQFF. The chain links TRBV9 to TRBJ2-1; D gene unclear. V was pared by 8 bases and J by 1 base, with 7 bases between. The germline gives CDR1 SGDLS, CDR2 YYNGEE. The CDR3 extends over 12 amino acids.

This clone was counted between two and nine times. This chain links TRBV10-3 with TRBJ2-5; possible D gene TRBD1, 6 bases. The CDR3 covers 15 residues. Between the trimmed V and J ends, which lost 3 bases and 2 bases, there was a span of 13 bases. Germline V lookup: CDR1 ENHRY, CDR2 SYGVKD. CDR3 amino acids: CAISDTGLGQETQYF. The CDR3 nucleotides are TGTGCCATCAGTGATACAGGGCTGGGTCAAGAGACCCAGTACTTC.

The V gene is TRBV7-2, the J gene TRBJ2-1; D is unclear. Germline V lookup: CDR1 SGHTA, CDR2 FQGNSA. The ends were cut back, 1 base at V and 0 bases at J, with 10 bases in the middle. This CDR3 has 16 amino acids. The CDR3 is CASSLVRGNSYNEQFF. The CDR3 region has the DNA TGTGCCAGCAGCTTAGTACGAGGTAACTCCTACAATGAGCAGTTCTTC.

CDR3 DNA sequence: TGCAGCGTTGCCCTAGCGGGGTACCAAGAGACCCAGTACTTC. It is translated as CSVALAGYQETQYF. This chain links TRBV29-1 with TRBJ2-5, with 9 bases identical to TRBD2. The germline V gene encodes CDR1 SQVTM and CDR2 ANQGSEA. The CDR3 runs 14 residues. Germline trimming cut 4 bases from V and 0 bases from J; bases unmatched to any gene: 3.

This clone was observed a handful of times. This rearrangement joins TRBV9 to TRBJ1-4, with a possible D match to TRBD1 (5 bases). Germline CDR1 SGDLS, CDR2 YYNGEE. The CDR3 consists of 15 residues. V was clipped by 1 base and J by 2 bases, with 9 bases between them. The CDR3 protein is CASSVLGQTNEKLFF. The CDR3 DNA reads as TGTGCCAGCAGCGTATTGGGGCAGACTAATGAAAAACTGTTTTTT.

The chain is built from TRBV19 and TRBJ1-1; no firm D call. V was clipped by 6 bases and J by 2 bases, with 22 bases between them. CDR1 is LNHDA and CDR2 is SQIVND in the germline V gene (reference sequence). This CDR3 comprises 17 residues. Here the CDR3 reads CASSQAGSYGFNTEAFF. DNA for the CDR3: TGTGCCAGTAGCCAAGCAGGCTCTTACGGATTCAACACTGAAGCTTTCTTT.

This clone was recorded a few times. The genes are TRBV6-5 and TRBJ1-4; D remains unclear. From germline, CDR1 is MNHEY and CDR2 SVGAGI. Trimming removed 6 bases at V and 5 bases at J, with 13 bases between. The CDR3 is 14 amino acids. The CDR3 DNA follows: TGTGCCAGCAGGGAACAGCATTGGAATGAAAAACTGTTTTTT. Residues: CASREQHWNEKLFF.

This chain uses TRBV13 with TRBJ2-3, with 14 bases fitting TRBD2. The J segment lost 4 bases and the V segment lost 5 bases, leaving 14 bases of the junction unmatched. Germline assignment: CDR1 PRHDT and CDR2 FYEKMQ (reference sequence). The CDR3 totals 19 residues. The CDR3 sequence: CASSPGLAGASGWADTQYF. CDR3 bases: TGTGCCAGCAGCCCGGGACTAGCGGGAGCGTCGGGGTGGGCAGATACGCAGTATTTT.

The chain recombines TRBV4-3 with TRBJ2-5, with D tentatively TRBD2 (6 bases). V was cut by 4 bases and J by 0 bases, with 15 bases left in between. The CDR3 runs 16 residues. Germline CDR1 is LGHNA and CDR2 is YSLEER. This CDR3 reads CASSLRDRGYQETQYF. Written as DNA, the CDR3 is TGCGCCAGCAGCCTTAGAGATCGGGGGTACCAAGAGACCCAGTACTTC.

The rearrangement uses TRBV19 and TRBJ2-1; 10 bases are a match to TRBD2. The CDR3 length is 15 residues. V shed 7 bases, J shed 2 bases, and the junction held 5 bases outside the gene matches. The germline V gene encodes CDR1 LNHDA and CDR2 SQIVND (reference sequence). The CDR3 nucleotides are TGTGCCAGTACCCCAAGCGGGAGGGCCTACAATGAGCAGTTCTTC. Translation: CASTPSGRAYNEQFF.

The chain couples TRBV6-1 to TRBJ1-2; D unclear. The CDR3 runs 14 residues. Per the germline V gene, CDR1 is MNHNS and CDR2 is SASEGT. V lost 5 bases to trimming and J lost 4 bases, with 14 bases between them. The CDR3 sequence is CASSSEWGGYGYTF. The CDR3 DNA follows: TGTGCCAGCAGTTCCGAGTGGGGAGGCTATGGCTACACCTTC.

The count of this clone is one. The rearrangement uses TRBV28 and TRBJ2-2; 9 bases fit TRBD1. Germline V gives CDR1 MDHEN, CDR2 SYDVKM. The CDR3 contains 14 residues. Unmatched junction bases numbered 4, after V lost 5 bases and J lost 6 bases. The CDR3 protein is CASSPGDRAGELFF. The CDR3 DNA reads TGTGCCAGCAGTCCTGGGGACAGGGCCGGGGAGCTGTTTTTT.

The chain carries TRBV4-2 and TRBJ2-7; 7 nucleotides agree with TRBD2. Germline V gives CDR1 LGHNA, CDR2 YNFKEQ. CDR3 length: 16 amino acids. V trimming: 2 bases; J trimming: 0 bases; junction bases outside the gene matches: 7. CDR3 coding DNA: TGTGCCAGCAGCCAACCTCGGGGGGACCTCTCCTACGAGCAGTACTTC. Encoded protein: CASSQPRGDLSYEQYF.

The J gene is TRBJ1-1, the V gene TRBV7-9, with 9 bases that match TRBD1. CDR3 length: 14 amino acids. V was clipped by 4 bases and J by 11 bases; unmatched bases: 11. Per the germline V gene, CDR1 is SEHNR and CDR2 is FQNEAQ (reference sequence). In nucleotides, the CDR3 is TGTGCCAGCAGCTATATAGAACAGGGGGCAGAGGCTTTCTTT. Protein: CASSYIEQGAEAFF.

This chain links TRBV19 with TRBJ1-5; 7 bases agree with TRBD1. Germline V CDR1 and CDR2: LNHDA, SQIVND (reference sequence). CDR3 length: 14 amino acids. V shed 4 bases, J shed 7 bases, and the junction held 7 bases outside the gene matches. The CDR3 nucleotides read TGTGCCAGTAGTACCCTACAGGGGCGGCAGCCCCAGCATTTT. Its protein is CASSTLQGRQPQHF. The variable domain in full, completed from reference TRBV19 and TRBJ1-5, reads DGGITQSPKYLFRKEGQNVTLSCEQNLNHDAMYWYRQDPGQGLRLIYYSQIVNDFQKGDIAEGYSVSREKKESFPLTVTSAQKNPTAFYLCASSTLQGRQPQHFGDGTRLSIL.

The V call is TRBV7-6, the J call TRBJ1-6; 9 nucleotides align to TRBD1. The CDR3 is 14 amino acids. The V gene end was trimmed by 5 bases and the J gene end by 10 bases; junction bases not matched to a gene: 6. Per the germline V gene, CDR1 is SGHVS and CDR2 is FNYEAQ. This chain's CDR3 is CASSRDRGGSPLHF. The CDR3 DNA reads as TGTGCCAGCAGCCGCGACAGGGGGGGATCACCCCTCCACTTT. The variable domain in full, completed from reference TRBV7-6 and TRBJ1-6, reads GAGVSQSPRYKVTKRGQDVALRCDPISGHVSLYWYRQALGQGPEFLTYFNYEAQQDKSGLPNDRFSAERPEGSISTLTIQRTEQRDSAMYRCASSRDRGGSPLHFGNGTRLTVT.

V gene TRBV6-5 combines with J gene TRBJ1-6, with 12 bases lining up with TRBD1. CDR1 MNHEY and CDR2 SVGAGI come from the germline V gene. The CDR3 sequence is 16 residues long. The ends lost 3 bases at V and 8 bases at J; junction bases unmatched: 5. For the CDR3, the DNA is TGTGCCAGCAGTTATAGGGGACAGGGGGCGGATTCACCCCTCCACTTT. Amino acid sequence: CASSYRGQGADSPLHF.

This chain links TRBV11-2 with TRBJ2-7, with D unclear. This CDR3 has 13 residues. V dropped 1 base and J dropped 4 bases, with 8 bases sitting between them. The germline V gene encodes CDR1 SGHAT and CDR2 FQNNGV. CDR3 protein: CASSLGPEYEQYF. The DNA of the CDR3 is TGTGCCAGCAGCTTAGGCCCTGAGTACGAGCAGTACTTC.

The sample holds a few counts of this clone. This chain uses TRBV7-3 with TRBJ2-1; 12 nucleotides align to TRBD1. From germline, CDR1 is SGHTA and CDR2 FQGTGA. The CDR3 length is 16 residues. V gave up 3 bases and J gave up 7 bases; unmatched junction bases: 7. The CDR3 DNA reads as TGTGCCAGCAGCTTGGGGGGGACAGGGGGCGGGAATGAGCAGTTCTTC. Translating it yields CASSLGGTGGGNEQFF.

This chain joins TRBV27 and TRBJ2-7, with TRBD2 matching 8 bases. V trimming: 3 bases; J trimming: 2 bases; junction bases outside the gene matches: 6. CDR3 length equals 15 residues. Germline loops: CDR1 MNHEY, CDR2 SMNVEV (reference sequence). CDR3 nucleotide sequence: TGTGCCAGCAGTTTCTCGCGGGGGGCCACCTACGAGCAGTACTTC. It encodes CASSFSRGATYEQYF.